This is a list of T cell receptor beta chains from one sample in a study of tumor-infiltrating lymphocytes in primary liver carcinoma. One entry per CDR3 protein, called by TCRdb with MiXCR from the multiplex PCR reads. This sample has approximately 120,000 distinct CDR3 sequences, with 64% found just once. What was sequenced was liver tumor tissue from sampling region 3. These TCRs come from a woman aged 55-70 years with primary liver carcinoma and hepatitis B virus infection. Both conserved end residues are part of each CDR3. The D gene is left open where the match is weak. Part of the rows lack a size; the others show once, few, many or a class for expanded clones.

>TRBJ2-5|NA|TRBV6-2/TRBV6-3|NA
TGTGCCAGCAGCGGGGTCCAGTGGGGGAAAGAGACCCAGTACTTC
CASSGVQWGKETQYF
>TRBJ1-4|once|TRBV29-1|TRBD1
TGCAGCGTAGGAACAGGGGGCACTGACGAGAAGCTGTTTTTT
CSVGTGGTDEKLFF
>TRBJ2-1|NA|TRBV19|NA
TGTGCCAGTAAGGTAACGGGGAGCTCCTACAATGAGCAGTTCTTC
CASKVTGSSYNEQFF
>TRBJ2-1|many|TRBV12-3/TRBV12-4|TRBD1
TGTGCCAGCACCACGGACAGGGGCAATGAGCAGTTCTTC
CASTTDRGNEQFF
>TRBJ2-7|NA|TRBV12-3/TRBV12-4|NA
TGTGCCAGCAGTTTGGGGACTCACTCCTTCGAGCAGCACTTC
CASSLGTHSFEQHF
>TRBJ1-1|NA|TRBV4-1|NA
TGCGCCAGCAGCCAGGACCCACGGAGAGCCTTGAACACCGAAACTTTCTTT
CASSQDPRRALNTETFF
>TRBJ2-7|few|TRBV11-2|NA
TGTGCCAGCAGCTTAGGGGCTACCGGGACAACGCGCGAGCAGTACTTC
CASSLGATGTTREQYF
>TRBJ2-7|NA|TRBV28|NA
TGTGCCAGCAGGGACGGACAGCCCAGCTACGAGCAGTACTTC
CASRDGQPSYEQYF
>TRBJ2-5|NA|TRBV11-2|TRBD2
TGTGCCAGCAGTAGCAGGGCGGGAGGGTCTGGAGAGACCCAGTACTTC
CASSSRAGGSGETQYF
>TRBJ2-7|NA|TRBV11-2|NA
TGCGCCAGCAGCTTAGATCCGGCCTACGTGCAGTACTTC
CASSLDPAYVQYF
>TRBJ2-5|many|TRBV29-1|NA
TGCAGCGTTGCGGCGGAGGCGGAGACCCAGTACTTC
CSVAAEAETQYF
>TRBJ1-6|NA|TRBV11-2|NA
TGTGCCAGTGGCATAGATCCAGGGAGGAATTCACCCCTCCACTTT
CASGIDPGRNSPLHF